This T cell receptor beta chain was captured by sequencing in a study of OX40 agonist ivuxolimab in advanced cancers. Turning to the study itself: The patients got ivuxolimab, which is an agonistic anti-OX40 (CD134) antibody.

Trimming shortened V by 7 bases and J by 4 bases, and 14 bases separated the two germline ends. Germline V gives CDR1 SQVTM, CDR2 ANQGSEA. The CDR3 consists of 12 residues. Measured with immunoSEQ multiplex PCR; TCRdb has only the in-frame clones, and not every one. The sample holds tens of thousands of clones, approximately 94% seen once. Specimen: CD4+ or CD8+ T cells sorted from blood, collected in a trial of the OX40 agonist ivuxolimab. This clonotype was obtained from an adult with an advanced solid tumor such as melanoma, head and neck, liver or kidney cancer. V gene TRBV29-1 combines with J gene TRBJ2-7; TRBD2 might be the D (6 bases). The CDR3 region is CSGGDLGYEQYF. CDR3 sequence (DNA): TGCAGCGGGGGGGACCTAGGATACGAGCAGTACTTC.